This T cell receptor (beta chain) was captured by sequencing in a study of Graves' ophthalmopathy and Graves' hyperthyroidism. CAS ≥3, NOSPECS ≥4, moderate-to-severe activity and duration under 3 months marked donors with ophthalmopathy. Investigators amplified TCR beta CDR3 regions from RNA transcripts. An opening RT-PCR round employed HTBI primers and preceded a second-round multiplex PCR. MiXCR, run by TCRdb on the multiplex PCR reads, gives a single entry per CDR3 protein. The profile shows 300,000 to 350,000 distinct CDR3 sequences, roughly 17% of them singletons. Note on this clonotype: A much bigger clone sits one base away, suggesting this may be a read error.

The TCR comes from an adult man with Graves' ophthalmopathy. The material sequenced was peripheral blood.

CDR3 sequence (DNA): TGTGCCTGGAATGCCAGGAACATGCGGGACATTCAGTACTTC. This gives the protein CAWNARNMRDIQYF. The gene calls are TRBV30 and TRBJ2-4, with a possible D match to TRBD2 (5 bases). CDR3 length: 14 amino acids. Germline CDR1 and CDR2: GTSNPN and SVGIG (reference sequence). V lost 4 bases, J lost 8 bases, and 18 bases lay in between.